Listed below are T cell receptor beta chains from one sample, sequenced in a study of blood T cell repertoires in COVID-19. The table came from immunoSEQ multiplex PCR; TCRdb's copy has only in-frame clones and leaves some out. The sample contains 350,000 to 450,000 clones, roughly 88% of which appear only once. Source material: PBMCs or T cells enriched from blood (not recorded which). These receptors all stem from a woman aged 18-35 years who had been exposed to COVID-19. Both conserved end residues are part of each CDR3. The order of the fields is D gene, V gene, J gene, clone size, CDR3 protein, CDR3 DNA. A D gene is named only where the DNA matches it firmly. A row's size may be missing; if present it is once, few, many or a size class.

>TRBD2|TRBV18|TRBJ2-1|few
CASSSRTSGDSYNEQFF
TGTGCCAGCTCATCGCGGACTAGCGGTGACTCCTACAATGAGCAGTTCTTC
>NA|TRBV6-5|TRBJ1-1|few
CASWVVGLTEAFF
TGTGCCAGTTGGGTAGTGGGACTCACTGAAGCTTTCTTT
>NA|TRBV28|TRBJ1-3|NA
CASSPWRKKDTIYF
TGTGCCAGCAGTCCGTGGAGAAAGAAAGACACCATATATTTT
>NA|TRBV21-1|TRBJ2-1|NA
CASSITYRLAGDWYNEQFF
TGTGCCAGCAGCATCACGTATCGTCTAGCGGGAGACTGGTACAATGAGCAGTTCTTC
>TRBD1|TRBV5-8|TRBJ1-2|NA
CASSFSGTGVPFGGYTF
TGTGCCAGCAGCTTCTCCGGGACAGGGGTCCCATTTGGTGGCTACACCTTC
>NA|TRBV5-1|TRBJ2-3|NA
CASSPSSGGGPDTDTQYF
TGCGCCAGCAGCCCCTCCTCTGGTGGAGGGCCAGACACAGATACGCAGTATTTT
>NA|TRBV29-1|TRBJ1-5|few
CSAHVREAGGGYSNQPQHF
TGCAGCGCCCACGTGCGTGAAGCCGGAGGAGGGTATAGCAATCAGCCCCAGCATTTT
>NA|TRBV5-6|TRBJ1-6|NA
CASSFDSTGTSYNSPLHF
TGTGCCAGCAGCTTCGATTCAACAGGGACCTCTTATAATTCACCCCTCCACTTT
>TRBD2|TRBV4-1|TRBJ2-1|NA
CASSQVLAGAYNEQFF
TGCGCCAGCAGCCAAGTACTAGCGGGAGCCTACAATGAGCAGTTCTTC
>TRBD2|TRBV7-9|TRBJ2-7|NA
CASSFGLAGGPPTYEQYF
TGTGCCAGCAGCTTTGGACTAGCGGGGGGCCCGCCAACCTACGAGCAGTACTTC
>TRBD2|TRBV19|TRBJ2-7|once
CASSIWTSGTGRPEQYF
TGTGCCAGTAGTATATGGACTAGCGGGACCGGGCGTCCCGAGCAGTACTTC
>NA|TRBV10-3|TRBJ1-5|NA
CAISDDPTRHYSNQPQHF
TGTGCCATCAGTGATGACCCGACTAGACACTATAGCAATCAGCCCCAGCATTTT
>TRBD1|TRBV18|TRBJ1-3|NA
CASSPPGQGSSGNTIYF
TGTGCCAGCTCACCACCGGGACAGGGGAGCTCTGGAAACACCATATATTTT
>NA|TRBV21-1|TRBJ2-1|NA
CASSSVSGYSYNEQFF
TGTGCCAGCAGCAGTGTTAGCGGATACTCCTACAATGAGCAGTTCTTC
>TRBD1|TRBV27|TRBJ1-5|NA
CASSSRQGNQPQHF
TGTGCCAGCAGTTCCCGACAGGGTAATCAGCCCCAGCATTTT
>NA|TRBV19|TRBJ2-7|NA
CASSPPGHRYEQYF
TGTGCCAGTAGTCCGCCGGGACACCGCTACGAGCAGTACTTC